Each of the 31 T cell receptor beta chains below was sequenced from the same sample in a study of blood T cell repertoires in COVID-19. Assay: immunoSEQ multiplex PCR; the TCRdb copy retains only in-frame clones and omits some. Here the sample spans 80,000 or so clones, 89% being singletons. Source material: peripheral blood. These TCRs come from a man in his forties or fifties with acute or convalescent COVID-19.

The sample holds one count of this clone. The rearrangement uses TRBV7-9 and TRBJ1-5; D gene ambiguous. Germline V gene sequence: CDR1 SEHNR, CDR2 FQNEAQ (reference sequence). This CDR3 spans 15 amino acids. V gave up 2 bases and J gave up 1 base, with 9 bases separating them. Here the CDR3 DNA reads TGTGCCAGCAGCTTAAACTCAGGCAGCAATCAGCCCCAGCATTTT. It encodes CASSLNSGSNQPQHF.

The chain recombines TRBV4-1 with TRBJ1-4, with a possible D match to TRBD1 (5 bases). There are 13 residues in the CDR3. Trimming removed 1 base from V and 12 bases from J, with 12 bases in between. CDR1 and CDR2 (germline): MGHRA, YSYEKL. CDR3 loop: CASSQGGERELFF. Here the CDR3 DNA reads TGCGCCAGCAGCCAAGGGGGGGAACGAGAACTGTTTTTT.

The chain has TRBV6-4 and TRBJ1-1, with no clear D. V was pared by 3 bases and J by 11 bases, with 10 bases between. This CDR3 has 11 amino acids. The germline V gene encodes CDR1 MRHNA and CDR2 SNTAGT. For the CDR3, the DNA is TGTGCCAGCAGTGAGGGAGGGAAGGCTTTCTTT. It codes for CASSEGGKAFF.

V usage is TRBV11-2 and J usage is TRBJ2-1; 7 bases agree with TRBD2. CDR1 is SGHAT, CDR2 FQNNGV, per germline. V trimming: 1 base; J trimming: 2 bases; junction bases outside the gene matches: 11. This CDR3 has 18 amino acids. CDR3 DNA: TGTGCCAGCAGCTTAGGTGCGAGACTAGCAAGAACCTACAATGAGCAGTTCTTC. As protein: CASSLGARLARTYNEQFF. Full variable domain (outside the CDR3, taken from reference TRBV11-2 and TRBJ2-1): EAGVAQSPRYKIIEKRQSVAFWCNPISGHATLYWYQQILGQGPKLLIQFQNNGVVDDSQLPKDRFSAERLKGVDSTLKIQPAKLEDSAVYLCASSLGARLARTYNEQFFGPGTRLTVL.

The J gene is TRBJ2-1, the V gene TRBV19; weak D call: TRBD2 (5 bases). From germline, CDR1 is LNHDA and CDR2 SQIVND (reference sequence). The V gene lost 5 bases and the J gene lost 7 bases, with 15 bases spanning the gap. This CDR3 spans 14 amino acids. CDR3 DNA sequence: TGTGCCAGTAGTTACCGGGCGGGTGGGAATGAGCAGTTCTTC. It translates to CASSYRAGGNEQFF.

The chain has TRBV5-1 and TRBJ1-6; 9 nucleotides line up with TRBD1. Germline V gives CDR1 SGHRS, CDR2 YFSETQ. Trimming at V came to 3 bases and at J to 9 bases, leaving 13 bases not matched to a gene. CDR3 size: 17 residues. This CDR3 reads CASSSGQGGGKSSPLHF. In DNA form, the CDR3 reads TGCGCCAGCAGCTCGGGACAGGGAGGAGGCAAAAGTTCACCCCTCCACTTT.

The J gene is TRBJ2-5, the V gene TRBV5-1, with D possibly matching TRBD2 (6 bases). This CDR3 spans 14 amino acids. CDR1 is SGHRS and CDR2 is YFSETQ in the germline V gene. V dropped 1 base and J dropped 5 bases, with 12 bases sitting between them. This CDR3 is CASSLRDLGETQYF. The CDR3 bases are TGCGCCAGCAGCTTGAGGGACTTAGGGGAGACCCAGTACTTC. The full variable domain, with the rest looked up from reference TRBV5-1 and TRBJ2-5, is KAGVTQTPRYLIKTRGQQVTLSCSPISGHRSVSWYQQTPGQGLQFLFEYFSETQRNKGNFPGRFSGRQFSNSRSEMNVSTLELGDSALYLCASSLRDLGETQYFGPGTRLLVL.

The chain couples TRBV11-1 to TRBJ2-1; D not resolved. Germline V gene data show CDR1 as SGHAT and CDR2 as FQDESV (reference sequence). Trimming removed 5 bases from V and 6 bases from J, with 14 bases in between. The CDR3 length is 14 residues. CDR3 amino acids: CASSPPMRINEQFF. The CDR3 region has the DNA TGTGCCAGCAGCCCCCCGATGCGGATCAATGAGCAGTTCTTC.

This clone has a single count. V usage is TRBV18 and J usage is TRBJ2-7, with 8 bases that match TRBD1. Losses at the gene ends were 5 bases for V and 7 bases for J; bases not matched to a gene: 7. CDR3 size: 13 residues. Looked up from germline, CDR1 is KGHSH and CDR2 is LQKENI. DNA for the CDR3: TGTGCCAGCTCAGCCGGGACAGGACAGGAGCAGTACGTC. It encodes CASSAGTGQEQYV.

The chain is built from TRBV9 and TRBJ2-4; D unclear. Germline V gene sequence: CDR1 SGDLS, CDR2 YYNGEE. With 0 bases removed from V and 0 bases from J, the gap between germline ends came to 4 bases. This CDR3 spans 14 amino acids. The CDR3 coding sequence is TGTGCCAGCAGCGTAGGTATAGCCAAAAACATTCAGTACTTC. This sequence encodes CASSVGIAKNIQYF.

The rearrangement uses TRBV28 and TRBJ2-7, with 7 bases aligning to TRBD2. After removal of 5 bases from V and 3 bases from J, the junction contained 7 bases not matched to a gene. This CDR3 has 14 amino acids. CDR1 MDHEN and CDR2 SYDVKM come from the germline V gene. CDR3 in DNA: TGTGCCAGCAGTCCGGGACTATCACTCTACGAGCAGTACTTC. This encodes CASSPGLSLYEQYF.

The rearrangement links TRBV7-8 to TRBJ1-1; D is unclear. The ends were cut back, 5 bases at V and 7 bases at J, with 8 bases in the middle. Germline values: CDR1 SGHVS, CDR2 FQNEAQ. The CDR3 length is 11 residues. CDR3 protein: CASSEDYEAFF. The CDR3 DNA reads TGTGCCAGCAGCGAAGACTATGAAGCTTTCTTT.

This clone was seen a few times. The CDR3 DNA is TGTGCCAGCAGCTTAGCCCCGCATACAGGGAATCCCACTGAAGCTTTCTTT. It codes for CASSLAPHTGNPTEAFF. This chain links TRBV7-6 with TRBJ1-1, with D possibly being TRBD1 (6 bases). Germline CDR1 reads SGHVS; CDR2 reads FNYEAQ. The V end lost 0 bases, the J end lost 4 bases, and 18 bases lay between the germline ends. This CDR3 has 17 amino acids.

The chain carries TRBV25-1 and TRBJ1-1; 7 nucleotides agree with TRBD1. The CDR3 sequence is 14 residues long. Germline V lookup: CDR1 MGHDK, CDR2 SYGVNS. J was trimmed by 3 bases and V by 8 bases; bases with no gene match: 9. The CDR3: CASRPQGIDTEAFF. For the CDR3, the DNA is TGTGCCAGCCGCCCACAGGGGATCGACACTGAAGCTTTCTTT.

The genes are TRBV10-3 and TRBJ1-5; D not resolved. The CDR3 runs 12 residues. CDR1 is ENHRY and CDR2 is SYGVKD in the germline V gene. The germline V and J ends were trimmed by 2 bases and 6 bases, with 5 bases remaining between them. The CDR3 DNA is TGTGCCATCAGTGAGGGCTCTCAGCCCCAGCATTTT. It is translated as CAISEGSQPQHF.

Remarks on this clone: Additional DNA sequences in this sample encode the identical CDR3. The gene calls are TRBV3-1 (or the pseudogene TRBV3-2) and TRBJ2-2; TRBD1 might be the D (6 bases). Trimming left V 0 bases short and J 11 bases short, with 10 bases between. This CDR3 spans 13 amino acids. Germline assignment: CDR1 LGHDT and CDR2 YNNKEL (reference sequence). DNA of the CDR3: TGTGCCAGCAGCCAAGAGGGGGCAGGCGAGCTGTTTTTT. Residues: CASSQEGAGELFF.

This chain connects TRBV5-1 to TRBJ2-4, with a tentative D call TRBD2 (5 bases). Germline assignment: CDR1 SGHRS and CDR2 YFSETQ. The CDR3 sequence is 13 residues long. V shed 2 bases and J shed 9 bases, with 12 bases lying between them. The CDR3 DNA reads TGCGCCAGCAGCTTCACCTCCGAGGGCATTCAGTACTTC. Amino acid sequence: CASSFTSEGIQYF.

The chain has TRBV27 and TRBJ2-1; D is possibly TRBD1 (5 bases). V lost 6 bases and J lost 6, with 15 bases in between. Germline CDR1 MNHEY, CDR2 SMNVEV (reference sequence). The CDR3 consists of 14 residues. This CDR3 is CASRAIGVLNEQFF. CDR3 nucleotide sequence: TGTGCCAGCAGGGCGATAGGGGTCCTCAATGAGCAGTTCTTC.

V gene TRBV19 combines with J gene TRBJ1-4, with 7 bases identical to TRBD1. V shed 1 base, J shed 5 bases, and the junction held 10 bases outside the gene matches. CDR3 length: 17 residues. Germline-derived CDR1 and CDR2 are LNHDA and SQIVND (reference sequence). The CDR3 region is CASSIGGWTGRNEKLFF. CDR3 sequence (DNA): TGTGCCAGTAGTATAGGCGGCTGGACAGGCCGGAATGAAAAACTGTTTTTT.

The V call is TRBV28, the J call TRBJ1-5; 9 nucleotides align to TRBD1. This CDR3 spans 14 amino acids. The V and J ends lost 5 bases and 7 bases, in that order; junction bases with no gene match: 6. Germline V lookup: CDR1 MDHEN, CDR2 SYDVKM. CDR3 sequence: CASSTGTGWQPQHF. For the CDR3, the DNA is TGTGCCAGCAGTACCGGGACAGGGTGGCAGCCCCAGCATTTT.

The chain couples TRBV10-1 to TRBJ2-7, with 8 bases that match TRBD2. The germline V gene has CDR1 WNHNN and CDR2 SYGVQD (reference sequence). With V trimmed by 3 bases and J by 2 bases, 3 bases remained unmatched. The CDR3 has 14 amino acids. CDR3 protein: CASSDSGVPYEQYF. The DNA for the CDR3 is TGCGCCAGCAGTGATAGCGGGGTTCCCTACGAGCAGTACTTC.

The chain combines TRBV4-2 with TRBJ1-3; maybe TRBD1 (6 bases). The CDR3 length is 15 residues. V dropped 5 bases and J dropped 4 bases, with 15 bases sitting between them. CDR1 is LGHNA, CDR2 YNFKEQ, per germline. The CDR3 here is CASSSRAGVGNTIYF. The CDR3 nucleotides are TGTGCCAGCAGCTCACGCGCAGGGGTCGGAAACACCATATATTTT.

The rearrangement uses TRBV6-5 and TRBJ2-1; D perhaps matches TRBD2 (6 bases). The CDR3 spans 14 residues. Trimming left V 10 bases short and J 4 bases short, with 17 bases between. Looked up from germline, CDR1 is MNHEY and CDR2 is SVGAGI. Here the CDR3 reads CATTSGLKYNEQFF. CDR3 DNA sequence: TGTGCCACCACATCGGGACTCAAATACAATGAGCAGTTCTTC.

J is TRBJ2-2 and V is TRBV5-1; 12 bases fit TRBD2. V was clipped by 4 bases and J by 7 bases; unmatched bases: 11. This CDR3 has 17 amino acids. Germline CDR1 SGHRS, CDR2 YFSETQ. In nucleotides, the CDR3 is TGCGCCAGCAGCCAACTAGCGGGGGGACCCACCGGCGGGGAGCTGTTTTTT. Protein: CASSQLAGGPTGGELFF. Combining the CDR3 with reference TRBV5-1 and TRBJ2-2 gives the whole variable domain KAGVTQTPRYLIKTRGQQVTLSCSPISGHRSVSWYQQTPGQGLQFLFEYFSETQRNKGNFPGRFSGRQFSNSRSEMNVSTLELGDSALYLCASSQLAGGPTGGELFFGEGSRLTVL.

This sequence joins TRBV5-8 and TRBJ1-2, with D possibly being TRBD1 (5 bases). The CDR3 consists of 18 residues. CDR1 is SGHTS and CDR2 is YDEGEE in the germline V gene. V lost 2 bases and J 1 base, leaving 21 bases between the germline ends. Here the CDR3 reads CASSFSGPRQILNYGYTF. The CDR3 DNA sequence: TGTGCCAGCAGCTTCTCTGGCCCCAGACAGATTCTTAACTATGGCTACACCTTC.

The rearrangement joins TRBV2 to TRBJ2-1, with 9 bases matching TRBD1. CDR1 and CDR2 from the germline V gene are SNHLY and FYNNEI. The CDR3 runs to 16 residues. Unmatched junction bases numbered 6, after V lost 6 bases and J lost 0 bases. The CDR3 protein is CASSGTGQASYNEQFF. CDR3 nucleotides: TGTGCCAGCAGCGGGACAGGGCAGGCCTCCTACAATGAGCAGTTCTTC. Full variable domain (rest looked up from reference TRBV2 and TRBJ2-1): EPEVTQTPSHQVTQMGQEVILRCVPISNHLYFYWYRQILGQKVEFLVSFYNNEISEKSEIFDDQFSVERPDGSNFTLKIRSTKLEDSAMYFCASSGTGQASYNEQFFGPGTRLTVL.

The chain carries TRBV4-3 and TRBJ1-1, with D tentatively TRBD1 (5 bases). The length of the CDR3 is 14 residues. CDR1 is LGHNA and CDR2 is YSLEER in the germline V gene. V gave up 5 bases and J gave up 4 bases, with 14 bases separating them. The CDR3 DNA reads TGCGCCAGCAGCTTGAATCAGGGTTCCACTGAAGCTTTCTTT. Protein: CASSLNQGSTEAFF.

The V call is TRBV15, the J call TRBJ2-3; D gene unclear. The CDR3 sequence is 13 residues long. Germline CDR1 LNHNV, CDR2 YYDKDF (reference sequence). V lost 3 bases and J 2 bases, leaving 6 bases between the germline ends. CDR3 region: CATSRRSTDTQYF. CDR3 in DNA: TGTGCCACCAGCAGGCGGTCCACAGATACGCAGTATTTT.

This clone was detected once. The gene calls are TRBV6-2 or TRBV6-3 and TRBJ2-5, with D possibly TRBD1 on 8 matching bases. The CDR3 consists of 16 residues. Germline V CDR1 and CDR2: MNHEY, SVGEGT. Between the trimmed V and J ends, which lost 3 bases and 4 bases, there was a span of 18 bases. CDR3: CASSYNRGGAGETQYF. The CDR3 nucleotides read TGTGCCAGCAGTTATAACAGGGGGGGGGCCGGAGAGACCCAGTACTTC.

CDR3 nucleotides: TGTGCCACCAGCATCGGACTAGCGGGAGAAGGGGAGCAGTTCTTC. Amino acid sequence: CATSIGLAGEGEQFF. The rearrangement joins TRBV15 to TRBJ2-1; 13 nucleotides match TRBD2. CDR3 size: 15 residues. After removal of 4 bases from V and 10 bases from J, the junction contained 7 bases not matched to a gene. Germline CDR1 LNHNV, CDR2 YYDKDF (reference sequence).

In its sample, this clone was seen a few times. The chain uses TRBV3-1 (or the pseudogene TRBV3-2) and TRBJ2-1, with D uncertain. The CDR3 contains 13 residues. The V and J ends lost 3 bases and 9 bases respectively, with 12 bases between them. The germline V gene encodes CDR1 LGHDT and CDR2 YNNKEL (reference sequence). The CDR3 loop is CASSQGLRREQFF. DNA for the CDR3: TGTGCCAGCAGCCAGGGCCTGAGACGTGAGCAGTTCTTC.